This TCR beta chain was captured by sequencing in a study of T cells in Graves' hyperthyroidism and ophthalmopathy. Losses at the gene ends were 5 bases for V and 5 bases for J; bases not matched to a gene: 2. Germline CDR1 and CDR2: MNHEY and SVGEGT. The CDR3 contains 13 residues. The TCR beta CDR3 regions underwent amplification using RNA transcripts as the source. A set of HTBI primers served as the primers for a first-round RT-PCR of the TCR CDR3. Each CDR3 protein gets one entry after TCRdb re-called the multiplex PCR reads with MiXCR. The sample has 500,000 to 550,000 distinct CDR3 sequences, 20% seen once. Patients were excluded for uncontrolled infection, other autoimmune disease, pregnancy or lactation. On the basis of clinical symptoms, serum thyroxine and TRAb, thyroid ultrasound and orbital computed tomography, diagnoses were made. The table lists this clonotype with a count of one.

This TCR came from a man in his forties or fifties with Graves' ophthalmopathy. Material for sequencing was blood. The J gene is TRBJ2-5, the V gene TRBV6-2 or TRBV6-3; 10 bases line up with TRBD2. The CDR3 DNA reads as TGTGCCAGCAGTGCACTAGCGGGGGAGACCCAGTACTTC. Translation: CASSALAGETQYF.